The T cell receptor (beta chain) described here comes from a study of lymphopenia after photon versus proton radiotherapy. Study results and caveats: Post-nadir TCR diversity decline inversely tracked overall survival among those who died. Oligoclonal CD8+ Temra expansion after nadir drove photon patients' diversity drop.

In regard to this clone: Its specificity is not known.

Per the germline V gene, CDR1 is SGHRS and CDR2 is YFSETQ. The CDR3 extends over 15 amino acids. The V gene lost 2 bases and the J gene lost 1 base, with 10 bases spanning the gap. Using immunoSEQ multiplex PCR, the repertoire was profiled, and TCRdb retains in-frame clones only, with some absent. In the table there are 26,000 or so clones, approximately 89% of which are singletons. The genes are TRBV5-1 and TRBJ1-5; D is uncertain. The sequence was obtained from a young man with gastric cancer. The sample here was peripheral blood, taken from a patient treated with photon-based radiotherapy. CDR3 region: CASSLEGFSNQPQHF. Here the CDR3 DNA reads TGCGCCAGCAGCTTAGAGGGTTTCAGCAATCAGCCCCAGCATTTT. Full variable domain (rest looked up from reference TRBV5-1 and TRBJ1-5): KAGVTQTPRYLIKTRGQQVTLSCSPISGHRSVSWYQQTPGQGLQFLFEYFSETQRNKGNFPGRFSGRQFSNSRSEMNVSTLELGDSALYLCASSLEGFSNQPQHFGDGTRLSIL.